This TCR beta chain was sequenced for a study of blood T cell repertoires in COVID-19. Study details: The study drew acute and convalescent COVID-19 samples from the United States, Italy and Spain. In each case, the material was cDNA or gDNA derived from T cells, B-cell-depleted T cells, or PBMCs.

The protocol was immunoSEQ multiplex PCR, while the TCRdb copy is restricted to in-frame clones and leaves out a portion. Found here are about 340,000 clones, around 82% of them singletons; the top ten hold 2.5% to 3%. The CDR3 extends over 13 amino acids. The V segment lost 8 bases and the J segment 6 bases; nucleotides outside the gene matches: 6. V is TRBV12-3 or TRBV12-4 and J is TRBJ1-4, with 7 bases identical to TRBD1. What was sequenced was peripheral blood. The TCR originated in a man aged 25 to 40 with active or convalescent COVID-19. CDR3 loop: CASGPRGDEKLFF. In nucleotides, the CDR3 is TGTGCCAGCGGACCCAGGGGGGATGAAAAACTGTTTTTT.